This T cell receptor (beta chain) was identified in a study of STAT5B mutations in CD4+ large granular lymphocyte leukemia. V was trimmed by 4 bases and J by 12 bases, leaving 17 bases between them. Germline CDR1 SGHRS, CDR2 YFSETQ. The CDR3 has 13 amino acids. Method: immunoSEQ multiplex PCR; TCRdb's copy keeps in-frame clones and lacks some. This sample has more than 30,000 clones, with 85% to 90% found just once. The rearrangement joins TRBV5-1 to TRBJ2-1, with D possibly matching TRBD2 (5 bases). This TCR was recovered from a human donor in good health. The specimen sequenced was CD4+ T cells from blood buffy coats. CDR3 sequence (DNA): TGCGCCAGCAGCCCCATCTGGGTAGGGAGGCAGTTCTTC. Protein product: CASSPIWVGRQFF.